This entry features one T cell receptor beta chain sequence. Its antigen is unknown. V trimming: 4 bases; J trimming: 6 bases; junction bases outside the gene matches: 8. Germline assignment: CDR1 SGHAT and CDR2 FQNNGV. The CDR3 runs 15 residues. PCR was performed using 60 Vbeta and 13 Jbeta primers. Study processing details: Later analysis identified roughly 84 million unique TCR beta chains, about 10 million shared. Repertoires were generated with immunoSEQ multiplex PCR, while TCRdb's copy carries only in-frame clones and drops some. The V and J calls and clone size come from that table; D and trimming were worked out from the DNA. The sample has roughly 200,000 clones, 70% to 75% seen once. This entry comes from a study of cytomegalovirus exposure and HLA in healthy donors. For the study at large: Early released data had approximately 86 million unique TCRs, all coming from HLA-typed donors. Study results and caveats: The study assumed roughly uniform donor sequencing depth for presence/absence analyses.

This receptor was taken from a male donor in good health and CMV-seronegative. Sequenced input: PBMCs. The J gene is TRBJ1-2, the V gene TRBV11-2; the match to TRBD1 covers 10 bases. CDR3 sequence: CASSSGTGESDGYTF. The CDR3 DNA reads as TGTGCCAGCAGCTCCGGGACAGGGGAAAGCGATGGCTACACCTTC. Complete variable domain (other parts from reference TRBV11-2 and TRBJ1-2): EAGVAQSPRYKIIEKRQSVAFWCNPISGHATLYWYQQILGQGPKLLIQFQNNGVVDDSQLPKDRFSAERLKGVDSTLKIQPAKLEDSAVYLCASSSGTGESDGYTFGSGTRLTVV.